This is a list of T cell receptor beta chains from one sample in a study of CD4+ T cells in melanoma. The protocol was immunoSEQ multiplex PCR, while the TCRdb copy is restricted to in-frame clones and leaves out a portion. The sample shows thousands of clones, 64% of them seen only once. The material sequenced was cells from a culture (not recorded whether cultured in vitro). The receptors stem from a human donor with melanoma. CDR3s include the opening cysteine and the closing phenylalanine or tryptophan. D genes are given only for firm matches. Some rows have no size entry. The others give once, few or many, or a class for an expanded clone.

D gene: .; clone size: .; J gene: TRBJ2-1; V gene: TRBV19; CDR3 protein: CASRGGEQFF; CDR3 DNA: TGTGCCTCCAGAGGGGGGGAGCAGTTCTTC
D gene: .; clone size: few; J gene: TRBJ2-1; V gene: TRBV27; CDR3 protein: CASRVYNEQFF; CDR3 DNA: TGTGCCAGCAGGGTCTACAATGAGCAGTTCTTC
D gene: TRBD1; clone size: .; J gene: TRBJ2-7; V gene: TRBV5-1; CDR3 protein: CASSFGTGGYEQYF; CDR3 DNA: TGCGCCAGCAGCTTCGGGACAGGGGGCTACGAGCAGTACTTC
D gene: .; clone size: .; J gene: TRBJ2-5; V gene: TRBV19; CDR3 protein: CASSIGNSQETQYF; CDR3 DNA: TGTGCCAGTAGTATAGGTAACAGTCAAGAGACCCAGTACTTC
D gene: .; clone size: .; J gene: TRBJ1-4; V gene: TRBV9; CDR3 protein: CASSFTGLPNEKLFF; CDR3 DNA: TGTGCCAGCAGCTTCACAGGGCTACCTAATGAAAAACTGTTTTTT
D gene: .; clone size: .; J gene: TRBJ1-1; V gene: TRBV9; CDR3 protein: CASSVEPDRNTEAFF; CDR3 DNA: TGTGCCAGCAGCGTAGAACCGGACAGGAACACTGAAGCTTTCTTT
D gene: .; clone size: .; J gene: TRBJ1-2; V gene: TRBV11-2; CDR3 protein: CASSKDGLYTF; CDR3 DNA: TGTGCCAGCAGCAAGGACGGACTCTACACCTTC
D gene: .; clone size: .; J gene: TRBJ1-5; V gene: TRBV28; CDR3 protein: CASSFWQATNQPQHF; CDR3 DNA: TGTGCCAGCAGTTTTTGGCAGGCGACCAATCAGCCCCAGCATTTT
D gene: TRBD2; clone size: .; J gene: TRBJ2-5; V gene: TRBV5-4; CDR3 protein: CASSWNLAGVGETQYF; CDR3 DNA: TGTGCCAGCAGCTGGAATCTAGCGGGGGTGGGAGAGACCCAGTACTTC
D gene: .; clone size: .; J gene: TRBJ1-1; V gene: TRBV28; CDR3 protein: CASSLWEMGPGQAFF; CDR3 DNA: TGTGCCAGCAGTTTATGGGAAATGGGCCCGGGCCAAGCTTTCTTT
D gene: .; clone size: once; J gene: TRBJ2-6; V gene: TRBV6-4; CDR3 protein: CASSRDSGANVLTF; CDR3 DNA: TGTGCCAGCAGCCGGGACTCTGGGGCCAACGTCCTGACTTTC
D gene: .; clone size: .; J gene: TRBJ1-1; V gene: TRBV12-3/TRBV12-4; CDR3 protein: CASSLRGEAFF; CDR3 DNA: TGTGCCAGCAGTTTGCGGGGTGAAGCTTTCTTT
D gene: TRBD1; clone size: few; J gene: TRBJ2-2; V gene: TRBV13; CDR3 protein: CASSRNRGTSTGELFF; CDR3 DNA: TGTGCCAGCAGCCGTAACAGGGGGACGAGCACCGGGGAGCTGTTTTTT
D gene: TRBD2; clone size: .; J gene: TRBJ2-7; V gene: TRBV2; CDR3 protein: CASAPEVGLAGPSYEQYF; CDR3 DNA: TGTGCCAGCGCTCCCGAGGTCGGGCTAGCGGGGCCCTCCTACGAGCAGTACTTC
D gene: .; clone size: .; J gene: TRBJ1-2; V gene: TRBV18; CDR3 protein: CASSPYGGTNYGYTF; CDR3 DNA: TGTGCCAGCTCACCATATGGGGGAACAAACTATGGCTACACCTTC
D gene: .; clone size: .; J gene: TRBJ1-1; V gene: TRBV30; CDR3 protein: CASRREGGAFF; CDR3 DNA: TGTGCCTCAAGGCGAGAGGGAGGAGCTTTCTTT
D gene: .; clone size: .; J gene: TRBJ2-3; V gene: TRBV7-9; CDR3 protein: CASSPRVGRDTDTQYF; CDR3 DNA: TGTGCCAGCAGCCCTCGCGTGGGGAGAGACACAGATACGCAGTATTTT
D gene: .; clone size: .; J gene: TRBJ1-1; V gene: TRBV6-5; CDR3 protein: CASEKGGSTEAFF; CDR3 DNA: TGTGCCAGCGAAAAAGGGGGAAGCACTGAAGCTTTCTTT
D gene: TRBD1; clone size: .; J gene: TRBJ1-1; V gene: TRBV28; CDR3 protein: CASRAHPDRAQGLNTEAFF; CDR3 DNA: TGTGCCAGCAGAGCCCACCCTGACAGGGCTCAGGGATTGAACACTGAAGCTTTCTTT
D gene: TRBD2; clone size: .; J gene: TRBJ2-3; V gene: TRBV7-3; CDR3 protein: CASSLFRSGGPTDTQYF; CDR3 DNA: TGTGCCAGCAGCTTATTCCGTAGCGGGGGGCCCACAGATACGCAGTATTTT
D gene: TRBD1; clone size: .; J gene: TRBJ2-7; V gene: TRBV14; CDR3 protein: CASSQEWTGGNEQYF; CDR3 DNA: TGTGCCAGCAGCCAAGAATGGACAGGGGGTAACGAGCAGTACTTC
D gene: .; clone size: .; J gene: TRBJ1-3; V gene: TRBV7-3; CDR3 protein: CASSLEGFGNTIYF; CDR3 DNA: TGTGCCAGCAGCTTAGAGGGGTTCGGAAACACCATATATTTT
D gene: .; clone size: .; J gene: TRBJ1-2; V gene: TRBV18; CDR3 protein: CASSPPLSGYTF; CDR3 DNA: TGTGCCAGCTCACCGCCCCTCTCTGGCTACACCTTC
D gene: TRBD1; clone size: .; J gene: TRBJ1-4; V gene: TRBV19; CDR3 protein: CASSTTGYGTNEKLFF; CDR3 DNA: TGTGCCAGTAGTACGACAGGGTATGGAACTAATGAAAAACTGTTTTTT
D gene: TRBD1; clone size: once; J gene: TRBJ2-1; V gene: TRBV19; CDR3 protein: CASKRTGGYNEQFF; CDR3 DNA: TGTGCCAGTAAAAGGACAGGGGGGTACAATGAGCAGTTCTTC
D gene: .; clone size: .; J gene: TRBJ1-2; V gene: TRBV6-5; CDR3 protein: CASSYTRGGRRYGYTF; CDR3 DNA: TGTGCCAGCAGTTATACCCGTGGGGGCCGCCGCTATGGCTACACCTTC
D gene: TRBD1; clone size: medium-sized; J gene: TRBJ1-6; V gene: TRBV2; CDR3 protein: CASRPPAGQYNSPLHF; CDR3 DNA: TGTGCCAGCAGACCCCCGGCGGGACAGTATAATTCACCCCTCCACTTT
D gene: .; clone size: few; J gene: TRBJ1-2; V gene: TRBV28; CDR3 protein: CASTTGYYGYTF; CDR3 DNA: TGTGCCAGCACTACAGGGTACTATGGCTACACCTTC
D gene: TRBD1; clone size: few; J gene: TRBJ1-6; V gene: TRBV5-6; CDR3 protein: CASSLTDRPNSPLHF; CDR3 DNA: TGTGCCAGCAGCCTAACGGACAGGCCAAATTCACCCCTCCACTTT
D gene: .; clone size: .; J gene: TRBJ2-7; V gene: TRBV2; CDR3 protein: CASSDGTQFSYEQYF; CDR3 DNA: TGTGCCAGCAGTGATGGGACACAATTTTCCTACGAGCAGTACTTC
D gene: .; clone size: .; J gene: TRBJ2-7; V gene: TRBV5-6; CDR3 protein: CASSLGSSYEQYF; CDR3 DNA: TGTGCCAGCAGCTTGGGAAGCTCCTACGAGCAGTACTTC
D gene: .; clone size: few; J gene: TRBJ2-5; V gene: TRBV30; CDR3 protein: CAWSDTGRAATQYF; CDR3 DNA: TGTGCCTGGAGTGACACGGGGCGGGCTGCGACCCAGTACTTC
D gene: TRBD1; clone size: .; J gene: TRBJ1-2; V gene: TRBV28; CDR3 protein: CASSFSDRAYGYTF; CDR3 DNA: TGTGCCAGCAGTTTTTCGGACAGGGCATATGGCTACACCTTC
D gene: .; clone size: .; J gene: TRBJ2-7; V gene: TRBV3-1/TRBV3-2; CDR3 protein: CASSHGTKTYEQYF; CDR3 DNA: TGTGCCAGCAGCCACGGGACGAAGACCTACGAGCAGTACTTC
D gene: .; clone size: .; J gene: TRBJ1-1; V gene: TRBV27; CDR3 protein: CASRRVTSFEAFF; CDR3 DNA: TGTGCCAGCAGGAGGGTAACATCCTTCGAAGCTTTCTTT
D gene: .; clone size: .; J gene: TRBJ1-5; V gene: TRBV29-1; CDR3 protein: CSVVLQGDSNQPQHF; CDR3 DNA: TGCAGCGTTGTCCTCCAGGGCGATAGCAATCAGCCCCAGCATTTT
D gene: .; clone size: .; J gene: TRBJ2-1; V gene: TRBV5-1; CDR3 protein: CASSLGSTGSNGDEQFF; CDR3 DNA: TGCGCCAGCAGCTTGGGGTCCACCGGGTCGAACGGCGATGAGCAGTTCTTC
D gene: .; clone size: .; J gene: TRBJ2-7; V gene: TRBV9; CDR3 protein: CASSVEGSYEQYF; CDR3 DNA: TGTGCCAGCAGCGTAGAGGGAAGCTACGAGCAGTACTTC
D gene: .; clone size: .; J gene: TRBJ2-5; V gene: TRBV6-1; CDR3 protein: CASSEERGYPETQYF; CDR3 DNA: TGTGCCAGCAGTGAAGAACGGGGATACCCAGAGACCCAGTACTTC
D gene: .; clone size: .; J gene: TRBJ2-7; V gene: TRBV19; CDR3 protein: CASSITAGILYEQYF; CDR3 DNA: TGTGCCAGTAGTATAACGGCGGGGATACTCTACGAGCAGTACTTC
D gene: .; clone size: .; J gene: TRBJ1-1; V gene: TRBV19; CDR3 protein: CASSAGVNTEAFF; CDR3 DNA: TGTGCCAGTAGTGCGGGGGTGAACACTGAAGCTTTCTTT
D gene: TRBD1; clone size: .; J gene: TRBJ1-2; V gene: TRBV27; CDR3 protein: CATSGTGGEGYTF; CDR3 DNA: TGTGCCACCTCCGGGACAGGGGGCGAAGGCTACACCTTC
D gene: .; clone size: .; J gene: TRBJ2-3; V gene: TRBV29-1; CDR3 protein: CSAITDGTNTQYF; CDR3 DNA: TGCAGCGCAATAACGGACGGGACGAATACGCAGTATTTT
D gene: TRBD1; clone size: .; J gene: TRBJ2-7; V gene: TRBV7-9; CDR3 protein: CASSRTGGQERSRLVQQYF; CDR3 DNA: TGTGCCAGCAGCCGGACAGGGGGACAAGAACGCTCCCGTCTTGTCCAGCAGTACTTC
D gene: TRBD1; clone size: .; J gene: TRBJ2-1; V gene: TRBV11-2; CDR3 protein: CASRGQGVSEQFF; CDR3 DNA: TGTGCCAGCAGGGGACAGGGGGTCAGTGAGCAGTTCTTC
D gene: .; clone size: .; J gene: TRBJ1-2; V gene: TRBV28; CDR3 protein: CAARRGGANYGYTF; CDR3 DNA: TGTGCCGCCCGACGGGGGGGGGCGAACTATGGCTACACCTTC
D gene: .; clone size: .; J gene: TRBJ1-1; V gene: TRBV19; CDR3 protein: CASSVAGEAFF; CDR3 DNA: TGTGCCAGTAGTGTTGCAGGGGAAGCTTTCTTT
D gene: TRBD1; clone size: .; J gene: TRBJ1-1; V gene: TRBV28; CDR3 protein: CASSRGGQANTEAFF; CDR3 DNA: TGTGCCAGCAGTAGAGGGGGACAGGCAAACACTGAAGCTTTCTTT
D gene: .; clone size: .; J gene: TRBJ1-4; V gene: TRBV7-8; CDR3 protein: CASSLGTGGRATNEKLFF; CDR3 DNA: TGTGCCAGCAGCTTGGGGACCGGAGGTAGAGCAACTAATGAAAAACTGTTTTTT
D gene: .; clone size: .; J gene: TRBJ2-2; V gene: TRBV9; CDR3 protein: CASTLRGGGAETGELFF; CDR3 DNA: TGTGCCAGCACCCTGAGGGGAGGAGGGGCGGAAACCGGGGAGCTGTTTTTT
D gene: TRBD1; clone size: .; J gene: TRBJ2-3; V gene: TRBV6-2/TRBV6-3; CDR3 protein: CASSYLPGDRGLTDTQYF; CDR3 DNA: TGTGCCAGCAGTTACCTCCCCGGGGACAGGGGCTTGACAGATACGCAGTATTTT
D gene: TRBD1; clone size: .; J gene: TRBJ2-5; V gene: TRBV7-2; CDR3 protein: CASSWGQGGRETQYF; CDR3 DNA: TGTGCCAGCAGCTGGGGACAGGGAGGGAGGGAGACCCAGTACTTC
D gene: .; clone size: .; J gene: TRBJ1-3; V gene: TRBV5-1; CDR3 protein: CASSSVGPTGNTIYF; CDR3 DNA: TGCGCCAGCAGCTCGGTCGGGCCGACCGGAAACACCATATATTTT
D gene: .; clone size: .; J gene: TRBJ2-2; V gene: TRBV30; CDR3 protein: CACQSTGELFF; CDR3 DNA: TGTGCCTGTCAATCCACCGGGGAGCTGTTTTTT